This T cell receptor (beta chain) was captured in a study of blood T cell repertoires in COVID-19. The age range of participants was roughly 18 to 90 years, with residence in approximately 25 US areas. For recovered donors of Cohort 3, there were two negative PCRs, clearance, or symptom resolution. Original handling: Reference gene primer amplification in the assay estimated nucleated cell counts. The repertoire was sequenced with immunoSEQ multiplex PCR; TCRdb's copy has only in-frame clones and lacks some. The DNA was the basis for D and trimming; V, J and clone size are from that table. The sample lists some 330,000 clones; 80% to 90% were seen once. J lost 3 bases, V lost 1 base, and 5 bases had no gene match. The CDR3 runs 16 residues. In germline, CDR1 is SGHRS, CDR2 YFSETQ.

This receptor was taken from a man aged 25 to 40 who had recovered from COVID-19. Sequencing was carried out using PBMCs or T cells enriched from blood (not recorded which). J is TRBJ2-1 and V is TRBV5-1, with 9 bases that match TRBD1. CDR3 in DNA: TGCGCCAGCAGCTTGTCCGGGACAGGGAACTACAATGAGCAGTTCTTC. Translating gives CASSLSGTGNYNEQFF.